The 31 T cell receptor beta chains presented below share a single source sample, sequenced in a study of T cell responses to AZD1222 COVID-19 vaccine. The table came from immunoSEQ multiplex PCR; TCRdb's copy has only in-frame clones and leaves some out. Of about 82,000 clones listed, 92% are singletons. Sequencing used peripheral blood, obtained 28 days after the second AZD1222 dose. These receptors were obtained from an adult who received the AZD1222 COVID-19 vaccine.

This clone was seen a few times. The chain combines TRBV5-1 with TRBJ2-7; 8 positions agree with TRBD1. V was clipped by 4 bases and J by 4 bases; unmatched bases: 7. Germline V gene data show CDR1 as SGHRS and CDR2 as YFSETQ. CDR3 length: 14 amino acids. The CDR3 loop is CASSPLTGAYEQYF. The CDR3 DNA reads TGCGCCAGCAGCCCTCTGACAGGGGCGTACGAGCAGTACTTC.

The chain carries TRBV2 and TRBJ2-2; D possibly corresponds to TRBD1 (6 bases). This CDR3 region has 16 residues. Between the trimmed V and J ends, which lost 4 bases and 0 bases, there was a span of 12 bases. Germline lookup yields CDR1 SNHLY and CDR2 FYNNEI. CDR3 DNA: TGTGCCAGCAGTGTTGGGGGCCGCACGAACACCGGGGAGCTGTTTTTT. Protein product: CASSVGGRTNTGELFF.

The gene calls are TRBV19 and TRBJ1-1, with 8 bases that match TRBD1. This CDR3 comprises 17 residues. Looked up from germline, CDR1 is LNHDA and CDR2 is SQIVND (reference sequence). The trim removed 7 bases at V and 6 bases at J, leaving 19 bases unmatched. CDR3 in DNA: TGTGCCAGTACCCATACGGGATGGACAGGGTGGAGGCCTGAAGCTTTCTTT. Translation: CASTHTGWTGWRPEAFF.

This rearrangement joins TRBV6-2 or TRBV6-3 to TRBJ1-5; maybe TRBD1 (5 bases). The V end lost 0 bases, the J end lost 4 bases, and 13 bases lay between the germline ends. Looked up from germline, CDR1 is MNHEY and CDR2 is SVGEGT. The CDR3 spans 16 residues. The DNA for the CDR3 is TGTGCCAGCAGTTACTCGACAGATTGGATGAATCAGCCCCAGCATTTT. This gives the protein CASSYSTDWMNQPQHF.

The rearrangement uses TRBV11-3 and TRBJ1-1; D not resolved. The CDR3 has 12 amino acids. Trimming pared 5 bases from V and 3 bases from J, leaving 7 bases between. The germline V gene has CDR1 SGHNT and CDR2 YENEEA. The CDR3 bases are TGTGCCAGCAGCCCAGAAGACACTGAAGCTTTCTTT. The encoded protein is CASSPEDTEAFF.

This chain uses TRBV6-1 with TRBJ2-7; TRBD1 or TRBD2 may be the D gene (6 bases each). The germline V and J ends were trimmed by 0 bases and 2 bases, with 23 bases remaining between them. Germline V CDR1 and CDR2: MNHNS, SASEGT. The CDR3 has 19 residues. The CDR3 protein is CASSEAVSGGGQSPYEQYF. CDR3 nucleotides: TGTGCCAGCAGTGAAGCGGTTAGTGGAGGGGGACAATCCCCCTACGAGCAGTACTTC.

This clone was found a few times. The V call is TRBV27, the J call TRBJ1-1; D is perhaps TRBD1 (6 bases). V was cut by 5 bases and J by 5 bases, with 9 bases left in between. CDR3 length: 12 residues. Per germline, CDR1 MNHEY and CDR2 SMNVEV (reference sequence). The CDR3 DNA reads TGTGCCAGCAGTGGAGGGGGAACTGAAGCTTTCTTT. Translating it yields CASSGGGTEAFF.

The V gene is TRBV7-6, the J gene TRBJ2-7; TRBD2 matches at 14 bases. The germline gives CDR1 SGHVS, CDR2 FNYEAQ. The CDR3 consists of 19 residues. V shed 0 bases and J 0 bases; nucleotides not matched to a gene: 7. CDR3 bases: TGTGCCAGCAGCTTAGCGATGAGGACTAGCGGGGGGTCCTCCTACGAGCAGTACTTC. It yields the protein CASSLAMRTSGGSSYEQYF.

CDR3 region: CASSLVSRTYGYTF. The CDR3 nucleotides are TGTGCCAGCAGCTTAGTCTCTCGGACTTATGGCTACACCTTC. The chain has TRBV7-8 and TRBJ1-2; D uncertain. Germline CDR1 and CDR2: SGHVS and FQNEAQ. CDR3 length equals 14 residues. Trimming shortened V by 1 base and J by 5 bases, and 11 bases separated the two germline ends.

The genes are TRBV7-2 and TRBJ1-1; D unclear. Trimming removed 8 bases from V and 2 bases from J, with 12 bases in between. This CDR3 comprises 13 residues. The V gene's germline CDR1 is SGHTA and CDR2 FQGNSA. The CDR3 loop is CASAGSRNTEAFF. CDR3 coding DNA: TGTGCCAGCGCCGGCAGCCGAAACACTGAAGCTTTCTTT. The full variable domain, its missing parts supplied by reference TRBV7-2 and TRBJ1-1, is GAGVSQSPSNKVTEKGKDVELRCDPISGHTALYWYRQSLGQGLEFLIYFQGNSAPDKSGLPSDRFSAERTGGSVSTLTIQRTQQEDSAVYLCASAGSRNTEAFFGQGTRLTVV.

The V call is TRBV19, the J call TRBJ2-7; 7 bases map to TRBD1. Germline assignment: CDR1 LNHDA and CDR2 SQIVND (reference sequence). The V segment lost 5 bases and the J segment 3 bases; nucleotides outside the gene matches: 10. This CDR3 has 15 amino acids. CDR3 sequence (DNA): TGTGCCAGTAGTTTCACCGGGACAGAACTCTACGAGCAGTACTTC. Translating gives CASSFTGTELYEQYF.

This chain uses TRBV3-1 (or the pseudogene TRBV3-2) with TRBJ2-6; D gene uncertain. Germline V gives CDR1 LGHDT, CDR2 YNNKEL (reference sequence). Trimming stripped 1 base from V and 2 bases from J, with 9 bases between. This CDR3 contains 16 residues. In DNA form, the CDR3 reads TGTGCCAGCAGCCAAGTAGGGTCTCCTGGGGCCAACGTCCTGACTTTC. Its translation: CASSQVGSPGANVLTF.

The chain uses TRBV7-3 and TRBJ2-1; 9 bases fit TRBD1. In germline, CDR1 is SGHTA, CDR2 FQGTGA. The CDR3 is 15 residues long. The V and J ends lost 6 bases and 6 bases, in that order; junction bases with no gene match: 9. The CDR3 loop reads CASSSGQGWVNEQFF. As DNA, the CDR3 is TGTGCCAGCAGTTCAGGACAGGGGTGGGTCAATGAGCAGTTCTTC. The variable domain in full, with the rest retrieved from reference TRBV7-3 and TRBJ2-1, is GAGVSQTPSNKVTEKGKYVELRCDPISGHTALYWYRQSLGQGPEFLIYFQGTGAADDSGLPNDRFFAVRPEGSVSTLKIQRTERGDSAVYLCASSSGQGWVNEQFFGPGTRLTVL.

This chain connects TRBV7-9 to TRBJ1-1; 11 positions agree with TRBD1. This CDR3 has 18 residues. Germline V gene sequence: CDR1 SEHNR, CDR2 FQNEAQ (reference sequence). V lost 5 bases and J lost 3; bases outside the gene matches: 14. The CDR3 DNA reads as TGTGCCAGCAGCCTTGGACAGGGGGCGGTCGGCTCCCACACTGAAGCTTTCTTT. Encoded protein: CASSLGQGAVGSHTEAFF.

The rearrangement links TRBV29-1 to TRBJ1-1, with D possibly TRBD1 on 6 matching bases. The CDR3 is made up of 16 amino acids. Germline V gene sequence: CDR1 SQVTM, CDR2 ANQGSEA. Trimming stripped 7 bases from V and 6 bases from J, with 27 bases between. The CDR3 DNA sequence: TGCAGCGCCCTAGGCTATAGGACAGATTTCTTCCCTGAAGCTTTCTTT. Encoded protein: CSALGYRTDFFPEAFF.

The chain couples TRBV3-1 (or the pseudogene TRBV3-2) to TRBJ1-1; 7 bases align to TRBD1. Trimming removed 2 bases from V and 4 bases from J; junction bases left unmatched: 7. This CDR3 has 15 amino acids. Germline CDR1 and CDR2: LGHDT and YNNKEL (reference sequence). The CDR3 region has the DNA TGTGCCAGCAGCCAATGGGGACAGACGGGCACTGAAGCTTTCTTT. Its protein product is CASSQWGQTGTEAFF.

This sequence joins TRBV3-1 (or the pseudogene TRBV3-2) and TRBJ1-3; TRBD1 aligns across 7 bases. The ends lost 6 bases at V and 4 bases at J; junction bases unmatched: 9. CDR3 size: 15 residues. Germline CDR1 and CDR2: LGHDT and YNNKEL (reference sequence). The CDR3 loop reads CASSREPGQGNTIYF. The DNA of the CDR3 is TGTGCCAGCAGTCGAGAGCCGGGACAGGGAAACACCATATATTTT.

This clone has just one count. Other DNA variants within this sample encode the same CDR3. This chain links TRBV7-8 with TRBJ1-2, with 9 bases lining up with TRBD1. After removal of 5 bases from V and 2 bases from J, the junction contained 3 bases not matched to a gene. The CDR3 runs 14 residues. Germline values: CDR1 SGHVS, CDR2 FQNEAQ. The CDR3 nucleotides read TGTGCCAGCAGCCCGGGACAGGGCAACTATGGCTACACCTTC. This translates into CASSPGQGNYGYTF.

The J gene is TRBJ1-3, the V gene TRBV19, with D maybe TRBD1 (5 bases). Trimming pared 4 bases from V and 0 bases from J, leaving 10 bases between. Germline V lookup: CDR1 LNHDA, CDR2 SQIVND (reference sequence). The CDR3 runs 15 residues. The CDR3 sequence is CASSTDRASGNTIYF. The CDR3 DNA reads TGTGCCAGTAGTACCGACAGAGCCTCTGGAAACACCATATATTTT. The full variable domain, its missing parts supplied by reference TRBV19 and TRBJ1-3, is DGGITQSPKYLFRKEGQNVTLSCEQNLNHDAMYWYRQDPGQGLRLIYYSQIVNDFQKGDIAEGYSVSREKKESFPLTVTSAQKNPTAFYLCASSTDRASGNTIYFGEGSWLTVV.

This clone was seen once. This sequence joins TRBV5-1 and TRBJ1-2, with D maybe TRBD1 (5 bases). The CDR3 is 15 residues long. In germline, CDR1 is SGHRS, CDR2 YFSETQ. Trimming left V 4 bases short and J 8 bases short, with 21 bases between. This CDR3 is CASSILEGTQFGYTF. The CDR3 region has the DNA TGCGCCAGCAGCATACTAGAAGGGACCCAGTTCGGCTACACCTTC.

This chain uses TRBV30 with TRBJ1-1; D possibly corresponds to TRBD1 (6 bases). This CDR3 region has 10 residues. The germline CDR1 and CDR2 sequences are GTSNPN and SVGIG (reference sequence). Trimming took off 7 bases at V and 3 bases at J, with 6 bases between the two ends. CDR3 amino acids: CAYRDTEAFF. The CDR3 DNA reads as TGTGCCTACAGGGACACTGAAGCTTTCTTT. Complete variable domain (other parts from reference TRBV30 and TRBJ1-1): SQTIHQWPATLVQPVGSPLSLECTVEGTSNPNLYWYRQAAGRGLQLLFYSVGIGQISSEVPQNLSASRPQDRQFILSSKKLLLSDSGFYLCAYRDTEAFFGQGTRLTVV.

This clone appeared a few times. CDR3 region: CASSQLEDTGELFF. The CDR3 bases are TGCGCCAGCAGCCAATTAGAGGACACCGGGGAGCTGTTTTTT. This chain links TRBV4-1 with TRBJ2-2, with D unclear. Trimming removed 2 bases at V and 3 bases at J, with 7 bases between. The CDR3 contains 14 residues. Germline assignment: CDR1 MGHRA and CDR2 YSYEKL.

The chain couples TRBV4-2 to TRBJ1-1; D gene uncertain. The CDR3 consists of 21 residues. V lost 0 bases and J 6 bases, leaving 32 bases between the germline ends. CDR1 and CDR2 (germline): LGHNA, YNFKEQ. CDR3 in DNA: TGTGCCAGCAGCCAAGATCCGTCGTCCCTACGGGAGGCTTTTACGGGCGCTGAAGCTTTCTTT. This translates into CASSQDPSSLREAFTGAEAFF.

The chain has TRBV15 and TRBJ2-3, with D possibly being TRBD2 (5 bases). This CDR3 has 15 residues. Germline V gene data show CDR1 as LNHNV and CDR2 as YYDKDF (reference sequence). The V end lost 0 bases, the J end lost 2 bases, and 9 bases lay between the germline ends. CDR3 sequence reads: CATSREWRNTDTQYF. For the CDR3, the DNA is TGTGCCACCAGCAGAGAATGGAGGAACACAGATACGCAGTATTTT.

The chain links TRBV5-1 to TRBJ2-3, with TRBD2 matching 14 bases. The V gene's germline CDR1 is SGHRS and CDR2 YFSETQ. The CDR3 loop spans 19 amino acids. The junction had 14 bases not matched to a gene; V was cut back by 0 bases and J by 8 bases. CDR3 loop: CASSLDGTSGGTALGTQYF. CDR3 DNA: TGCGCCAGCAGCTTGGACGGGACTAGCGGGGGTACGGCCCTGGGTACGCAGTATTTT.

This clone was seen a single time. CDR3 coding DNA: TGTGCCAGCAGCTTAGGACAGGGGGAAGGCGAGCAGTACTTC. It translates to CASSLGQGEGEQYF. V usage is TRBV11-3 and J usage is TRBJ2-7, with TRBD1 matching 9 bases. Germline-derived CDR1 and CDR2 are SGHNT and YENEEA. After removal of 1 base from V and 6 bases from J, the junction contained 4 bases not matched to a gene. The CDR3 contains 14 residues. The full variable domain, in which reference TRBV11-3 and TRBJ2-7 provide the parts outside the CDR3, is EAGVVQSPRYKIIEKKQPVAFWCNPISGHNTLYWYLQNLGQGPELLIRYENEEAVDDSQLPKDRFSAERLKGVDSTLKIQPAELGDSAVYLCASSLGQGEGEQYFGPGTRLTVT.

The CDR3 DNA reads TGTGCCAGCAGTGAAGTTAAGGCGGGGACCTTCGGCGCTGGAAACACCATATATTTT. Encoded protein: CASSEVKAGTFGAGNTIYF. The chain joins TRBV6-1 to TRBJ1-3; TRBD1 might be the D (5 bases). The V gene's germline CDR1 is MNHNS and CDR2 SASEGT. With 1 base removed from V and 2 bases from J, the gap between germline ends came to 21 bases. The CDR3 extends over 19 amino acids.

The CDR3 loop reads CASSLTAAPYGYTF. The CDR3 region has the DNA TGTGCCAGCAGCTTAACGGCGGCACCTTATGGCTACACCTTC. The V call is TRBV7-3, the J call TRBJ1-2; no clear D gene. The CDR3 sequence is 14 residues long. Germline V gene data show CDR1 as SGHTA and CDR2 as FQGTGA. Trimming shortened V by 0 bases and J by 5 bases, and 10 bases separated the two germline ends. The full variable domain, with the rest looked up from reference TRBV7-3 and TRBJ1-2, is GAGVSQTPSNKVTEKGKYVELRCDPISGHTALYWYRQSLGQGPEFLIYFQGTGAADDSGLPNDRFFAVRPEGSVSTLKIQRTERGDSAVYLCASSLTAAPYGYTFGSGTRLTVV.

The CDR3 reads CAWTEAVPQETQYF. CDR3 in DNA: TGTGCCTGGACCGAGGCAGTACCGCAAGAGACCCAGTACTTC. The chain recombines TRBV30 with TRBJ2-5; D gene ambiguous. The germline CDR1 and CDR2 sequences are GTSNPN and SVGIG (reference sequence). The CDR3 is made up of 14 amino acids. V lost 4 bases and J 2 bases, leaving 14 bases between the germline ends.

This clone appeared once. V and J are TRBV5-4 and TRBJ2-2, with 11 bases identical to TRBD2. The CDR3 loop spans 16 amino acids. CDR1 is SGHNT, CDR2 YYREEE, per germline (reference sequence). J lost 5 bases, V lost 0 bases, and 3 bases had no gene match. The CDR3 loop is CASSLGLAGHTGELFF. Here the CDR3 DNA reads TGTGCCAGCAGCTTGGGACTAGCGGGGCATACCGGGGAGCTGTTTTTT.

In this sample, this clone turned up once. The rearrangement joins TRBV6-5 to TRBJ1-3; D possibly corresponds to TRBD1 (5 bases). This CDR3 is 14 amino acids long. Trimming removed 6 bases from V and 0 bases from J, with 9 bases in between. Germline lookup yields CDR1 MNHEY and CDR2 SVGAGI. The CDR3 sequence: CASRGVLSGNTIYF. Written as DNA, the CDR3 is TGTGCCAGCAGGGGGGTTCTCTCTGGAAACACCATATATTTT.